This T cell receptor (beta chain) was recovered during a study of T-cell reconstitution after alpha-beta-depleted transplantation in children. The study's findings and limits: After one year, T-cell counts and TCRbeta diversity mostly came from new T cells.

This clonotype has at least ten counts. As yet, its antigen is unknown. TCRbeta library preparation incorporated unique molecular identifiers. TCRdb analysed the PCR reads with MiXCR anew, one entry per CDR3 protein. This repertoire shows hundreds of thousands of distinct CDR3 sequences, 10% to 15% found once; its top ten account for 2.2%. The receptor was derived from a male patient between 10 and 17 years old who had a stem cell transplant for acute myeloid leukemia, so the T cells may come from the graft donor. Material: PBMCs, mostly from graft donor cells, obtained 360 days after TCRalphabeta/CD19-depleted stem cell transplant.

The CDR3 reads CASIHPGSGELFF. The CDR3 nucleotides read TGCGCCAGCATCCATCCTGGGTCCGGGGAGCTGTTTTTT. V gene TRBV5-1 combines with J gene TRBJ2-2; no clear D gene. Germline CDR1 is SGHRS and CDR2 is YFSETQ. V gave up 6 bases and J gave up 6 bases, with 12 bases separating them. This CDR3 has 13 residues.